Reported below is one TCR beta chain. Its specificity is not known. These data belong to a study of T cell responses to AZD1222 COVID-19 vaccine. Study-level background: It was second doses at about 4 or about 12 weeks that were pooled.

Notes on the study in general: Clonal diversity was possibly underestimated, and white British individuals and females predominated among donors. The study reported that nearly half of spike-specific TCRs target unmutated variant regions. Spike was spanned by vaccine-associated CD4 TCRs, with dominance at 160-218 and 743-854.

Profiling relied on immunoSEQ multiplex PCR, and the TCRdb table lists in-frame clones only, not all of them. The table records 140,000 to 150,000 clones, roughly 92% of them present only once. CDR3 length: 19 amino acids. The V end was cut by 2 bases, the J end by 0 bases, with 23 bases between. Germline CDR1 MNHEY, CDR2 SVGEGT. This sample comprised peripheral blood, obtained on day 0 of AZD1222 vaccination. The clonotype originates from an adult in good health. The chain combines TRBV6-2 or TRBV6-3 with TRBJ2-7; perhaps TRBD2 as D (6 bases). CDR3 in amino acids: CASSYRRENGWRSSYEQYF. The DNA for the CDR3 is TGTGCCAGCAGTTACCGCCGGGAGAATGGTTGGAGAAGCTCCTACGAGCAGTACTTC.